Listed here is a single T cell receptor (beta chain). This CDR3 is built from 16 residues. After removal of 2 bases from V and 5 bases from J, the junction contained 6 bases not matched to a gene. CDR1 MNHEY and CDR2 SVGAGI come from the germline V gene. The data derive from a study of patients and donors after allogeneic stem cell transplantation. Via MiXCR, TCRdb re-called the RT-PCR reads, giving one row per CDR3 protein. This sample has fewer than 500,000 distinct CDR3 sequences, with about a sixth found just once. Sequenced sample: blood, either unsorted or a sorted T cell fraction (not recorded which). V and J are TRBV6-5 and TRBJ2-1, with 10 bases lining up with TRBD2. The TCR comes from a human donor who was either an allogeneic HSCT recipient or a stem cell or donor lymphocyte infusion donor (not recorded which). It is not recorded whose cells these are; they may come from a transplant donor. Here the CDR3 DNA reads TGTGCCAGCAGTTACCCGCCTAGCGGGGGTAACAATGAGCAGTTCTTC. This codes for CASSYPPSGGNNEQFF.